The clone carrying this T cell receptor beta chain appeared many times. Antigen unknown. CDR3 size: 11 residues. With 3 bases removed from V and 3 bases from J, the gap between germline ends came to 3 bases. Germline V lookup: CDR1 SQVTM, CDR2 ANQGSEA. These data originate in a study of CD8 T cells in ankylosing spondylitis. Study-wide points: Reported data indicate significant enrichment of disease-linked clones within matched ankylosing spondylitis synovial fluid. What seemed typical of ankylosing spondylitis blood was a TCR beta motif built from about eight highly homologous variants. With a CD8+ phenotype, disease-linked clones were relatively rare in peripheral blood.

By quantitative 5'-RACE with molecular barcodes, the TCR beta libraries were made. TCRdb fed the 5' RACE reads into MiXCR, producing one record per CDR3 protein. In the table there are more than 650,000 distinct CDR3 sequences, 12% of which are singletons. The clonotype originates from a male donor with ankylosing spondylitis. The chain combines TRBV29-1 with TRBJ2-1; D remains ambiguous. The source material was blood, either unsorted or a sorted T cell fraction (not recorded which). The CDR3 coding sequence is TGCAGCGTTGAGGTCTACAATGAGCAGTTCTTC. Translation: CSVEVYNEQFF.